These 30 T cell receptor beta chains were sequenced from one sample in a study of shared clonotypes between healthy human individuals. Clones were read by immunoSEQ multiplex PCR, and TCRdb kept only the in-frame ones, dropping some. The profile covers roughly 2 million clones, with approximately 95% appearing a single time and roughly 0.13% taken by the ten largest. The specimen sequenced was naive CD4+ T cells sorted from blood. Subset indicated: CD45RA+ positively selected. These receptor sequences come from a man aged 18-30 years in good health.

The CDR3 sequence: CAIRGTEETQYF. The CDR3 DNA is TGTGCCATCCGCGGGACAGAAGAGACCCAGTACTTC. The V gene is TRBV10-3, the J gene TRBJ2-5, with a possible D match to TRBD1 (7 bases). The germline V gene encodes CDR1 ENHRY and CDR2 SYGVKD. The CDR3 contains 12 residues. V lost 8 bases, J lost 3 bases, and 10 bases lay in between.

This rearrangement joins TRBV11-2 to TRBJ2-1; TRBD2 agrees at 8 bases. Losses at the gene ends were 3 bases for V and 2 bases for J; bases not matched to a gene: 3. Germline CDR1 SGHAT, CDR2 FQNNGV. CDR3 size: 15 residues. CDR3 DNA sequence: TGTGCCAGCAGCTTGAGACTAGCGACCTACAATGAGCAGTTCTTC. Residues: CASSLRLATYNEQFF.

V is TRBV7-9 and J is TRBJ2-1, with a possible D match to TRBD2 (6 bases). From germline, CDR1 is SEHNR and CDR2 FQNEAQ (reference sequence). Trimming cost V 0 bases and J 2 bases, with 17 bases left between them. The CDR3 has 18 residues. In DNA, the CDR3 is TGTGCCAGCAGCTTAGCGAGGGATAGCGGTGCCACCTACAATGAGCAGTTCTTC. This encodes CASSLARDSGATYNEQFF.

V is TRBV7-9 and J is TRBJ2-4; D could derive from TRBD1 or TRBD2 (5 bases each). Trimming removed 5 bases at V and 5 bases at J, with 16 bases between. CDR3 length: 15 residues. The germline CDR1 and CDR2 sequences are SEHNR and FQNEAQ (reference sequence). CDR3 protein: CASSHKVGDENIQYF. CDR3 sequence (DNA): TGTGCCAGCAGCCACAAGGTGGGGGACGAAAACATTCAGTACTTC.

This clone was seen only once. J is TRBJ2-7 and V is TRBV7-2, with 8 bases that match TRBD1. The CDR3 sequence is 16 residues long. Germline loops: CDR1 SGHTA, CDR2 FQGNSA. J gave up 2 bases and V 5 bases, and 11 bases lay outside the gene matches. The CDR3 sequence is CASSGASGGGTYEQYF. The CDR3 coding sequence is TGTGCCAGCAGCGGAGCCTCAGGGGGCGGTACCTACGAGCAGTACTTC.

The chain couples TRBV5-6 to TRBJ1-1; 11 nucleotides match TRBD1. The CDR3 covers 15 residues. Germline V gene lookup returns CDR1 SGHDT and CDR2 YYEEEE. Trimming at V came to 1 base and at J to 5 bases, leaving 4 bases not matched to a gene. CDR3 coding DNA: TGTGCCAGCAGCTTGTTGGGACAGGGGGTGACTGAAGCTTTCTTT. It specifies CASSLLGQGVTEAFF.

This chain uses TRBV6-1 with TRBJ2-7; unclear D gene. In germline, CDR1 is MNHNS, CDR2 SASEGT. This CDR3 is built from 14 residues. The V and J ends lost 1 base and 2 bases respectively, with 9 bases between them. The CDR3 sequence: CASSEDPAAYEQYF. The CDR3 DNA sequence: TGTGCCAGCAGTGAAGATCCCGCAGCCTACGAGCAGTACTTC.

The rearrangement joins TRBV15 to TRBJ1-3; 7 nucleotides match TRBD1. The CDR3 is 15 residues long. V shed 0 bases and J 4 bases; nucleotides not matched to a gene: 3. Per germline, CDR1 LNHNV and CDR2 YYDKDF (reference sequence). CDR3 coding DNA: TGTGCCACCAGCAGAGAGACAGGGTCCGGAAACACCATATATTTT. As protein: CATSRETGSGNTIYF.

The rearrangement joins TRBV9 to TRBJ1-5; 7 nucleotides align to TRBD1. Germline V CDR1 and CDR2: SGDLS, YYNGEE. With V trimmed by 4 bases and J by 4 bases, 5 bases remained unmatched. The CDR3 is made up of 14 amino acids. DNA of the CDR3: TGTGCCAGCAGCTCGGGACAGATTAATCAGCCCCAGCATTTT. Protein: CASSSGQINQPQHF.

This clone was seen once. V and J are TRBV5-1 and TRBJ1-6, with D possibly matching TRBD1 (6 bases). Per the germline V gene, CDR1 is SGHRS and CDR2 is YFSETQ. V dropped 4 bases and J dropped 10 bases, with 12 bases sitting between them. The CDR3 spans 13 residues. The CDR3, as DNA: TGCGCCAGCAGCGCAGGGGAAGGGTCACCCCTCCACTTT. It is translated as CASSAGEGSPLHF.

This chain links TRBV10-3 with TRBJ2-3; 8 positions match TRBD2. The J segment lost 7 bases and the V segment lost 6 bases, leaving 6 bases of the junction unmatched. From germline, CDR1 is ENHRY and CDR2 SYGVKD. This CDR3 has 13 amino acids. The CDR3 DNA reads as TGTGCCATCAGCCCAGGACTAGCAAATACGCAGTATTTT. Translating gives CAISPGLANTQYF.

The chain has TRBV2 and TRBJ2-7, with 8 bases fitting TRBD2. This CDR3 spans 14 amino acids. CDR1 is SNHLY, CDR2 FYNNEI, per germline. V shed 6 bases, J shed 6 bases, and the junction held 10 bases outside the gene matches. CDR3 loop: CASSPGLGRSEQYF. The CDR3 region has the DNA TGTGCCAGCAGCCCGGGACTAGGTCGCAGCGAGCAGTACTTC.

With respect to this clone: Other DNA sequences in this sample translate to the same CDR3. The J gene is TRBJ2-3, the V gene TRBV18; D unresolved. The ends were cut back, 3 bases at V and 4 bases at J, with 5 bases in the middle. Per germline, CDR1 KGHSH and CDR2 LQKENI. The CDR3 spans 12 residues. CDR3 nucleotide sequence: TGTGCCAGCTCACCCGGATCAGATACGCAGTATTTT. It specifies CASSPGSDTQYF.

V and J are TRBV5-1 and TRBJ2-5; D may correspond to TRBD1 or TRBD2 (5 bases each). The CDR3 loop spans 13 amino acids. Germline lookup yields CDR1 SGHRS and CDR2 YFSETQ. V was clipped by 4 bases and J by 4 bases, with 11 bases between them. This chain's CDR3 is CASSRDGPETQYF. CDR3 sequence (DNA): TGCGCCAGCAGCAGGGACGGCCCAGAGACCCAGTACTTC.

This chain links TRBV14 with TRBJ2-7; D unclear. The V end was cut by 6 bases, the J end by 0 bases, with 9 bases between. CDR3 length: 13 amino acids. Germline V gene sequence: CDR1 SGHDN, CDR2 FVKESK. In DNA form, the CDR3 reads TGTGCCAGCAGTCATAAATACTCCTACGAGCAGTACTTC. Its translation is CASSHKYSYEQYF.

The V gene is TRBV6-6, the J gene TRBJ2-7, with D tentatively TRBD2 (6 bases). Germline lookup yields CDR1 MNHNY and CDR2 SVGAGI (reference sequence). Trimming left V 7 bases short and J 6 bases short, with 16 bases between. This CDR3 has 13 amino acids. The CDR3 region has the DNA TGTGCCAGCAATCGGGACGTGGGGGGCGAGCAGTACTTC. Its protein product is CASNRDVGGEQYF.

This chain joins TRBV9 and TRBJ1-6; tentative D call: TRBD1 (6 bases). CDR1 is SGDLS and CDR2 is YYNGEE in the germline V gene. With 3 bases removed from V and 10 bases from J, the gap between germline ends came to 17 bases. CDR3 length: 15 residues. CDR3 in amino acids: CASSAQGGLRSPLHF. The CDR3 bases are TGTGCCAGCAGCGCACAGGGCGGGTTACGATCACCCCTCCACTTT.

The chain joins TRBV27 to TRBJ1-2; D is uncertain. Germline-derived CDR1 and CDR2 are MNHEY and SMNVEV (reference sequence). CDR3 size: 16 residues. With 5 bases removed from V and 3 bases from J, the gap between germline ends came to 19 bases. CDR3 protein: CASSDHASGSYYGYTF. CDR3 DNA sequence: TGTGCCAGCAGTGATCACGCCTCCGGGAGTTACTATGGCTACACCTTC.

The V and J genes are TRBV6-1 and TRBJ2-7; 9 nucleotides agree with TRBD1. Germline CDR1 is MNHNS and CDR2 is SASEGT. V dropped 2 bases and J dropped 0; count of bases not matched to a gene: 5. The CDR3 is 16 residues long. CDR3 in DNA: TGTGCCAGCAGTGAACCGGGACAGGGTTTCTCCTACGAGCAGTACTTC. It specifies CASSEPGQGFSYEQYF.

The genes are TRBV25-1 and TRBJ2-3; D remains unclear. Trimming pared 3 bases from V and 0 bases from J, leaving 10 bases between. Germline CDR1 is MGHDK and CDR2 is SYGVNS. The CDR3 has 15 amino acids. CDR3 sequence (DNA): TGTGCCAGCAGTGAGTCCTTAGAAAGCACAGATACGCAGTATTTT. As protein: CASSESLESTDTQYF.

V and J are TRBV6-5 and TRBJ1-2, with a tentative D call TRBD1 (6 bases). The germline V gene has CDR1 MNHEY and CDR2 SVGAGI. The CDR3 loop spans 14 amino acids. The V gene lost 5 bases and the J gene lost 6 bases, with 16 bases spanning the gap. The CDR3: CASSPRQEVDGYTF. The CDR3 DNA reads as TGTGCCAGCAGTCCTCGACAGGAGGTCGATGGCTACACCTTC.

The CDR3 spells CASSYRWRECQETQYF. The CDR3, as DNA: TGTGCCAGCAGTTATAGGTGGCGGGAGTGTCAAGAGACCCAGTACTTC. The V gene is TRBV6-7, the J gene TRBJ2-5; 7 bases agree with TRBD2. TRBV6-7 is identified as an open reading frame with a role that is uncertain. The CDR3 covers 16 residues. V was pared by 3 bases and J by 2 bases, with 9 bases of the junction left unmatched.

The chain joins TRBV6-5 to TRBJ1-1; D is possibly TRBD1 (5 bases). V shed 6 bases and J shed 1 base, with 15 bases lying between them. Germline V gene data show CDR1 as MNHEY and CDR2 as SVGAGI. The CDR3 extends over 15 amino acids. The DNA of the CDR3 is TGTGCCAGCAGCCCGAGGGGTATGGGGAACACTGAAGCTTTCTTT. This translates into CASSPRGMGNTEAFF.

J is TRBJ1-4 and V is TRBV28; 10 bases are a match to TRBD1. CDR3 length: 16 amino acids. Germline lookup yields CDR1 MDHEN and CDR2 SYDVKM. V was clipped by 5 bases and J by 4 bases; unmatched bases: 7. CDR3 in DNA: TGTGCCAGCAGTCTCAGGACAGGGGGTTATAATGAAAAACTGTTTTTT. Translation: CASSLRTGGYNEKLFF.

About this clone itself: Other DNA sequences in the sample encode the same CDR3. CDR3: CASSVSSGRTNTGELFF. In DNA, the CDR3 is TGTGCCAGCAGCGTTTCTAGCGGGAGGACGAACACCGGGGAGCTGTTTTTT. This sequence joins TRBV9 and TRBJ2-2, with 11 positions matching TRBD2. V lost 2 bases, J lost 0 bases, and 3 bases stayed unmatched. Germline-derived CDR1 and CDR2 are SGDLS and YYNGEE. This CDR3 spans 17 amino acids.

The gene calls are TRBV4-2 and TRBJ1-4; possible D gene TRBD1, 5 bases. Trimming cost V 0 bases and J 5 bases, with 13 bases left between them. The length of the CDR3 is 16 residues. Germline V gene lookup returns CDR1 LGHNA and CDR2 YNFKEQ. CDR3 in DNA: TGTGCCAGCAGCCAAGATCCGGGCGAGGGGAATGAAAAACTGTTTTTT. Translation: CASSQDPGEGNEKLFF.

The rearrangement joins TRBV7-2 to TRBJ2-1; 9 bases align to TRBD1. V shed 5 bases, J shed 9 bases, and the junction held 14 bases outside the gene matches. This CDR3 region has 16 residues. Germline assignment: CDR1 SGHTA and CDR2 FQGNSA. CDR3 in DNA: TGTGCCAGCAGCGAAAACCCGGGACAGGGTTTCCTTGAGCAGTTCTTC. This gives the protein CASSENPGQGFLEQFF.

The chain employs TRBV11-2 and TRBJ1-2, with D possibly TRBD1 on 5 matching bases. The CDR3 extends over 13 amino acids. The ends were cut back, 7 bases at V and 7 bases at J, with 16 bases in the middle. Germline assignment: CDR1 SGHAT and CDR2 FQNNGV. Here the CDR3 DNA reads TGTGCCAGCACCCAAGGAGGGGTAGGTGGCTACACCTTC. It specifies CASTQGGVGGYTF.

V and J are TRBV21-1 and TRBJ1-5. TRBV21-1 is a known pseudogene. This CDR3 region has 17 residues. Here the CDR3 reads CASRPPWGTYSNQPQHF. In DNA form, the CDR3 reads TGTGCCAGCCGGCCACCATGGGGGACTTATAGCAATCAGCCCCAGCATTTT.

CDR3 nucleotide sequence: TGCGCCAGCAGTCTAGAGAGCAATCAGCCCCAGCATTTT. This sequence encodes CASSLESNQPQHF. The chain employs TRBV4-1 and TRBJ1-5; D is unclear. In germline, CDR1 is MGHRA, CDR2 YSYEKL. The CDR3 length is 13 residues. V dropped 6 bases and J dropped 1 base, with 7 bases sitting between them.